The next 5 T cell receptor beta chains were all read from a single sample in a study of T cell responses to AZD1222 COVID-19 vaccine. Generated by immunoSEQ multiplex PCR, the TCRdb table keeps only in-frame clones and is missing some. The sample contains approximately 110,000 clones, about 94% of which appear only once. This sample comprised peripheral blood, obtained on day 0 of AZD1222 vaccination. These receptors came from an adult in good health.

V gene TRBV19 combines with J gene TRBJ1-1; D possibly corresponds to TRBD1 (5 bases). In germline, CDR1 is LNHDA, CDR2 SQIVND (reference sequence). V gave up 5 bases and J gave up 6 bases, with 10 bases separating them. The CDR3 length is 12 residues. CDR3 loop: CASSGGFAEAFF. The CDR3 DNA sequence: TGTGCCAGTAGTGGGGGTTTCGCTGAAGCTTTCTTT. The full variable domain, completed using reference TRBV19 and TRBJ1-1, is DGGITQSPKYLFRKEGQNVTLSCEQNLNHDAMYWYRQDPGQGLRLIYYSQIVNDFQKGDIAEGYSVSREKKESFPLTVTSAQKNPTAFYLCASSGGFAEAFFGQGTRLTVV.

This chain uses TRBV6-2 or TRBV6-3 with TRBJ2-3, with no clear D. Germline V gives CDR1 MNHEY, CDR2 SVGEGT. V gave up 4 bases and J gave up 8 bases, with 10 bases separating them. The CDR3 covers 12 residues. The CDR3 here is CASSSHHGTQYF. CDR3 coding DNA: TGTGCCAGCAGTTCGCACCACGGTACGCAGTATTTT.

The rearrangement links TRBV11-3 to TRBJ2-7, with TRBD2 matching over 10 bases. Germline V gives CDR1 SGHNT, CDR2 YENEEA. The V and J ends lost 9 bases and 12 bases, in that order; junction bases with no gene match: 14. CDR3 length equals 13 residues. The CDR3 DNA reads as TGTGCCAGTTCTAATAGCGGGGGGCCGGTGCGGTACTTC. It codes for CASSNSGGPVRYF.

The rearrangement links TRBV4-3 to TRBJ2-2, with D tentatively TRBD1 (6 bases). Germline values: CDR1 LGHNA, CDR2 YSLEER. This CDR3 region has 15 residues. V lost 7 bases and J 7 bases, leaving 19 bases between the germline ends. For the CDR3, the DNA is TGCGCCAGCAAAACGGACAGTGCGTTGTACGGGGAGCTGTTTTTT. It is translated as CASKTDSALYGELFF.

This rearrangement joins TRBV27 to TRBJ2-1; D possibly corresponds to TRBD1 (6 bases). Trimming left V 2 bases short and J 6 bases short, with 17 bases between. The germline V gene has CDR1 MNHEY and CDR2 SMNVEV (reference sequence). The CDR3 is 16 amino acids. The chain's CDR3 is CASSLTYDRTLNEQFF. DNA of the CDR3: TGTGCCAGCAGTTTAACCTACGACAGGACGCTCAATGAGCAGTTCTTC.